The 9 T cell receptor beta chains listed next were all sequenced from one sample in a study of T cell responses to AZD1222 COVID-19 vaccine. Produced via immunoSEQ multiplex PCR; TCRdb's table is partial and in-frame only. The table has about 140,000 clones, roughly nine tenths seen once. The material sequenced was peripheral blood, taken 28 days after the second AZD1222 dose. The receptor set was obtained from an adult who received the AZD1222 COVID-19 vaccine.

The chain couples TRBV27 to TRBJ1-2; D remains ambiguous. This CDR3 is 13 amino acids long. Germline V lookup: CDR1 MNHEY, CDR2 SMNVEV (reference sequence). Trimming left V 0 bases short and J 0 bases short, with 2 bases between. CDR3 sequence (DNA): TGTGCCAGCAGTTTATCAGCTAACTATGGCTACACCTTC. Translated, it gives CASSLSANYGYTF.

This sequence joins TRBV5-1 and TRBJ2-1; 11 bases agree with TRBD2. V gave up 0 bases and J gave up 4 bases; unmatched junction bases: 15. CDR3 length: 20 amino acids. From germline, CDR1 is SGHRS and CDR2 YFSETQ. The CDR3 DNA reads TGCGCCAGCAGCTTGGGAAGAACCCTCCTACTAGCGGGGGAATACAATGAGCAGTTCTTC. Protein: CASSLGRTLLLAGEYNEQFF.

The gene calls are TRBV4-3 and TRBJ1-2; 8 bases are shared with TRBD1. CDR1 and CDR2 (germline): LGHNA, YSLEER. There are 13 residues in the CDR3. Trimming removed 3 bases from V and 7 bases from J; junction bases left unmatched: 4. The CDR3 DNA reads as TGCGCCAGCAGCCAGGACAGGGTAGGTGGCTACACCTTC. Residues: CASSQDRVGGYTF.

V is TRBV5-1 and J is TRBJ1-3, with D unresolved. CDR1 is SGHRS, CDR2 YFSETQ, per germline. V was clipped by 0 bases and J by 4 bases, with 20 bases between them. The CDR3 consists of 18 residues. In DNA form, the CDR3 reads TGCGCCAGCAGCTTGGACCCCCAGACGCCCGGGCTGGGAAACACCATATATTTT. This translates into CASSLDPQTPGLGNTIYF.

The V gene is TRBV6-5, the J gene TRBJ1-3, with TRBD1 matching 8 bases. The CDR3 length is 15 residues. V trimming: 6 bases; J trimming: 0 bases; junction bases outside the gene matches: 4. CDR1 and CDR2 from the germline V gene are MNHEY and SVGAGI. The CDR3 sequence: CASRWDRSSGNTIYF. The CDR3, as DNA: TGTGCCAGCAGATGGGACAGGTCCTCTGGAAACACCATATATTTT.

This chain uses TRBV5-1 with TRBJ2-1; D unclear. The V and J ends lost 0 bases and 2 bases respectively, with 12 bases between them. CDR3 size: 16 residues. Germline CDR1 SGHRS, CDR2 YFSETQ. The CDR3 reads CASSLVLASAYNEQFF. The DNA for the CDR3 is TGCGCCAGCAGCTTGGTCTTAGCATCGGCCTACAATGAGCAGTTCTTC.

This chain connects TRBV7-6 to TRBJ2-5; D perhaps matches TRBD1 (5 bases). V was trimmed by 5 bases and J by 4 bases, leaving 11 bases between them. The CDR3 loop spans 13 amino acids. Germline CDR1 SGHVS, CDR2 FNYEAQ. The CDR3, as DNA: TGTGCCAGCAGCCCCAGGGTTCGAGAGACCCAGTACTTC. It yields the protein CASSPRVRETQYF.

The chain recombines TRBV28 with TRBJ2-7; a weak D match, TRBD2 (6 bases). The CDR3 loop spans 16 amino acids. CDR1 and CDR2 (germline): MDHEN, SYDVKM. The ends were cut back, 10 bases at V and 0 bases at J, with 22 bases in the middle. The CDR3 is CATRPIRGSISYEQYF. In nucleotides, the CDR3 is TGTGCCACCCGCCCTATTCGGGGGTCTATCTCCTACGAGCAGTACTTC.

The chain couples TRBV27 to TRBJ2-3; D perhaps matches TRBD2 (6 bases). This CDR3 is built from 14 residues. Trimming removed 3 bases from V and 8 bases from J, with 15 bases in between. Germline V CDR1 and CDR2: MNHEY, SMNVEV (reference sequence). Here the CDR3 reads CASSFASGGVTQYF. The DNA of the CDR3 is TGTGCCAGCAGTTTTGCCTCTGGAGGGGTTACGCAGTATTTT.